What follows are 21 T cell receptor beta chains derived from one specimen sequenced in a study of blood T cell repertoires in COVID-19. Profiled with immunoSEQ multiplex PCR; TCRdb holds only in-frame clones, not every one. This table has tens of thousands of clones, 70% to 90% appearing once. The source material was peripheral blood. The receptor set was obtained from a human donor in a cohort sampled during active COVID-19.

The chain recombines TRBV6-1 with TRBJ1-1; no clear D gene. From germline, CDR1 is MNHNS and CDR2 SASEGT. Trimming cost V 2 bases and J 6 bases, with 13 bases left between them. The CDR3 is 14 amino acids. CDR3 amino acids: CASSERVRVSEAFF. CDR3 nucleotide sequence: TGTGCCAGCAGTGAACGGGTGAGGGTTTCTGAAGCTTTCTTT.

The rearrangement uses TRBV6-6 and TRBJ1-1; 7 bases fit TRBD1. The CDR3 has 19 amino acids. J was trimmed by 0 bases and V by 5 bases; bases with no gene match: 18. Looked up from germline, CDR1 is MNHNY and CDR2 is SVGAGI (reference sequence). The CDR3 DNA is TGTGCCAGCAGTCGGAGGTACCGGGACAGTCCATTCATGAACACTGAAGCTTTCTTT. Translation: CASSRRYRDSPFMNTEAFF.

This chain connects TRBV5-1 to TRBJ2-3; 10 nucleotides align to TRBD1. V shed 4 bases, J shed 5 bases, and the junction held 4 bases outside the gene matches. CDR1 is SGHRS and CDR2 is YFSETQ in the germline V gene. The CDR3 totals 14 residues. CDR3 bases: TGCGCCAGCAGCCCCGGGACAGGGGTAGATACGCAGTATTTT. It translates to CASSPGTGVDTQYF. Supplemented by reference TRBV5-1 and TRBJ2-3, the full variable domain reads KAGVTQTPRYLIKTRGQQVTLSCSPISGHRSVSWYQQTPGQGLQFLFEYFSETQRNKGNFPGRFSGRQFSNSRSEMNVSTLELGDSALYLCASSPGTGVDTQYFGPGTRLTVL.

The V and J genes are TRBV18 and TRBJ1-3; 9 nucleotides match TRBD1. CDR1 and CDR2 from the germline V gene are KGHSH and LQKENI. V shed 2 bases and J 2 bases; nucleotides not matched to a gene: 4. This CDR3 comprises 16 residues. This CDR3 reads CASSPTGTGTGNTIYF. Written as DNA, the CDR3 is TGTGCCAGCTCACCAACCGGGACAGGGACTGGAAACACCATATATTTT.

CDR3 protein: CASSLAVTGAGANVLTF. In nucleotides, the CDR3 is TGCGCCAGCAGCTTGGCGGTAACAGGGGCCGGGGCCAACGTCCTGACTTTC. V usage is TRBV5-1 and J usage is TRBJ2-6, with 7 bases identical to TRBD1. The CDR3 length is 17 residues. CDR1 and CDR2 from the germline V gene are SGHRS and YFSETQ. With V trimmed by 0 bases and J by 4 bases, 7 bases remained unmatched.

This sequence joins TRBV6-5 and TRBJ1-1; TRBD1 matches 8 bases. CDR1 is MNHEY and CDR2 is SVGAGI in the germline V gene. The CDR3 covers 14 residues. Trimming took 7 bases from V and 5 from J; bases not matched to a gene: 9. The CDR3 reads CASTALQGGTEAFF. The CDR3 DNA sequence: TGTGCCAGCACCGCCTTACAGGGGGGAACTGAAGCTTTCTTT.

About this clone: Because the CDR3 is missing its conserved closing phenylalanine or tryptophan, this is likely a read error. Because the CDR3's place on the DNA is in doubt, the DNA is left out and the CDR3 is given as listed by TCRdb. The chain combines TRBV5-4 with TRBJ2-7; TRBD1, as called in the table, went unchecked against the DNA. The CDR3 has 12 residues if both end residues are counted. Per germline, CDR1 SGHNT and CDR2 YYREEE (reference sequence). CDR3 protein: CASSRPTGPLTA.

The chain links TRBV6-2 or TRBV6-3 to TRBJ2-4; 14 positions agree with TRBD2. The V gene's germline CDR1 is MNHEY and CDR2 SVGEGT. The CDR3 runs to 18 residues. V shed 5 bases, J shed 0 bases, and the junction held 6 bases outside the gene matches. The CDR3 DNA reads TGTGCCAGCAGTCGTGGACTAGCGGGGGGACTAGCCAAAAACATTCAGTACTTC. This encodes CASSRGLAGGLAKNIQYF.

V gene TRBV5-1 combines with J gene TRBJ2-7, with TRBD1 as a possible D gene (5 bases). Germline V gene data show CDR1 as SGHRS and CDR2 as YFSETQ. This CDR3 has 14 residues. The V gene lost 1 base and the J gene lost 0 bases, with 8 bases spanning the gap. The CDR3 DNA follows: TGCGCCAGCAGCTTGACAGGCCTCTCCTACGAGCAGTACTTC. It codes for CASSLTGLSYEQYF.

This rearrangement joins TRBV7-9 to TRBJ1-2; 8 nucleotides agree with TRBD1. Germline loops: CDR1 SEHNR, CDR2 FQNEAQ (reference sequence). The CDR3 has 16 residues. Unmatched junction bases numbered 6, after V lost 1 base and J lost 2 bases. CDR3 residues: CASSLVGQGSNYGYTF. CDR3 coding DNA: TGTGCCAGCAGCTTAGTTGGACAGGGTTCCAACTATGGCTACACCTTC. The complete variable domain, with remaining parts taken from reference TRBV7-9 and TRBJ1-2, reads DTGVSQNPRHKITKRGQNVTFRCDPISEHNRLYWYRQTLGQGPEFLTYFQNEAQLEKSRLLSDRFSAERPKGSFSTLEIQRTEQGDSAMYLCASSLVGQGSNYGYTFGSGTRLTVV.

The rearrangement joins TRBV5-1 to TRBJ1-3; perhaps TRBD1 as D (5 bases). V was pared by 0 bases and J by 0 bases, with 7 bases between. CDR1 SGHRS and CDR2 YFSETQ come from the germline V gene. The CDR3 runs to 15 residues. This chain's CDR3 is CASSLVGASGNTIYF. Written as DNA, the CDR3 is TGCGCCAGCAGCTTGGTTGGGGCCTCTGGAAACACCATATATTTT.

The chain couples TRBV11-2 to TRBJ1-2; possible D gene TRBD1, 5 bases. The CDR3 spans 13 residues. The germline V and J ends were trimmed by 4 bases and 4 bases, with 10 bases remaining between them. The germline gives CDR1 SGHAT, CDR2 FQNNGV. The CDR3 coding sequence is TGTGCCAGCAGCTCCGGGGGGGGCTATGGCTACACCTTC. It is translated as CASSSGGGYGYTF.

The chain employs TRBV27 and TRBJ2-7; possibly TRBD1 for D (5 bases). Trimming cost V 0 bases and J 0 bases, with 12 bases left between them. The CDR3 has 16 amino acids. Germline CDR1 and CDR2: MNHEY and SMNVEV (reference sequence). CDR3 residues: CASSLSGALNSYEQYF. CDR3 bases: TGTGCCAGCAGTTTATCAGGGGCCCTAAACTCCTACGAGCAGTACTTC.

The V and J genes are TRBV5-1 and TRBJ1-2, with D possibly TRBD1 on 5 matching bases. V lost 4 bases and J 5 bases, leaving 15 bases between the germline ends. CDR3 length: 14 residues. Germline V gives CDR1 SGHRS, CDR2 YFSETQ. The CDR3 DNA follows: TGCGCCAGCAGCGCGACCCAGGGATCGTATGGCTACACCTTC. Translated, it gives CASSATQGSYGYTF.

There are a few counts of this clone. V and J are TRBV13 and TRBJ2-7; D perhaps matches TRBD2 (5 bases). The germline V gene has CDR1 PRHDT and CDR2 FYEKMQ (reference sequence). V lost 4 bases to trimming and J lost 6 bases, with 13 bases between them. CDR3 length equals 13 residues. The CDR3 DNA reads TGTGCCAGCAGCTCAAGCCTAGCTGGCGAGCAGTACTTC. It translates to CASSSSLAGEQYF.

J is TRBJ2-5 and V is TRBV30, with TRBD2 identical over 7 bases. Germline V gene sequence: CDR1 GTSNPN, CDR2 SVGIG (reference sequence). The CDR3 consists of 15 residues. Germline trimming cut 2 bases from V and 4 bases from J; bases unmatched to any gene: 10. DNA for the CDR3: TGTGCCTGGAGTTTACCCGGCGGGGGACGAGAGACCCAGTACTTC. Its protein product is CAWSLPGGGRETQYF. The variable domain in full, with the rest retrieved from reference TRBV30 and TRBJ2-5, is SQTIHQWPATLVQPVGSPLSLECTVEGTSNPNLYWYRQAAGRGLQLLFYSVGIGQISSEVPQNLSASRPQDRQFILSSKKLLLSDSGFYLCAWSLPGGGRETQYFGPGTRLLVL.

In this sample, this clone turned up once. This chain joins TRBV28 and TRBJ1-5; 9 bases map to TRBD1. This CDR3 comprises 14 residues. Unmatched junction bases numbered 6, after V lost 6 bases and J lost 6 bases. The V gene's germline CDR1 is MDHEN and CDR2 SYDVKM. CDR3 in amino acids: CASRLGTGFQPQHF. CDR3 coding DNA: TGTGCCAGCAGACTTGGGACAGGGTTTCAGCCCCAGCATTTT. Based on the CDR3 plus reference TRBV28 and TRBJ1-5, the full variable domain is DVKVTQSSRYLVKRTGEKVFLECVQDMDHENMFWYRQDPGLGLRLIYFSYDVKMKEKGDIPEGYSVSREKKERFSLILESASTNQTSMYLCASRLGTGFQPQHFGDGTRLSIL.

The chain is built from TRBV5-1 and TRBJ2-7; 7 bases fit TRBD2. CDR3 length equals 15 residues. Germline V lookup: CDR1 SGHRS, CDR2 YFSETQ. J lost 0 bases, V lost 2 bases, and 5 bases had no gene match. This CDR3 is CASSFTSGASYEQYF. The CDR3 DNA sequence: TGCGCCAGCAGCTTTACCAGCGGGGCCTCCTACGAGCAGTACTTC.

The V gene is TRBV30, the J gene TRBJ1-2; 10 nucleotides line up with TRBD1. With 4 bases clipped from V and 8 bases from J, the junction kept 7 bases outside the gene matches. This CDR3 has 13 residues. CDR1 is GTSNPN and CDR2 is SVGIG in the germline V gene (reference sequence). CDR3 DNA: TGTGCCTGGATCGCGGACAGGGGGGAGGGCTACACCTTC. It encodes CAWIADRGEGYTF. Full variable domain (missing parts from reference TRBV30 and TRBJ1-2): SQTIHQWPATLVQPVGSPLSLECTVEGTSNPNLYWYRQAAGRGLQLLFYSVGIGQISSEVPQNLSASRPQDRQFILSSKKLLLSDSGFYLCAWIADRGEGYTFGSGTRLTVV.

CDR3: CASRPLTGINEQYF. Written as DNA, the CDR3 is TGTGCCAGCAGACCCTTGACAGGGATTAACGAGCAGTACTTC. The V call is TRBV6-5, the J call TRBJ2-7; 7 positions match TRBD1. V lost 6 bases and J lost 5; bases outside the gene matches: 10. Germline CDR1 is MNHEY and CDR2 is SVGAGI. There are 14 residues in the CDR3.

This chain links TRBV3-1 (or the pseudogene TRBV3-2) with TRBJ1-6; D remains unclear. CDR1 and CDR2 from the germline V gene are LGHDT and YNNKEL (reference sequence). V gave up 3 bases and J gave up 7 bases, with 10 bases separating them. This CDR3 region has 14 residues. Written as DNA, the CDR3 is TGTGCCAGCAGCCATCGAGCACGGAATTCACCCCTCCACTTT. As protein: CASSHRARNSPLHF.